These 11 T cell receptor beta chains share one sample of origin, sequenced in a study of cytomegalovirus exposure and HLA in healthy donors. The PCR contained 60 Vbeta and 13 Jbeta primers. TCRdb's table, derived via immunoSEQ multiplex PCR, lists solely in-frame clones and lacks some. Of about 190,000 clones detected, 65% to 80% appear once; the ten largest clones hold roughly 0.99%. Sequencing was done on a sample of PBMCs. These receptors were collected from a woman aged 40 to 50 in good health and CMV-seronegative.

This clone has more than one count but fewer than ten. In the same sample, other DNA sequences code for this CDR3. CDR3 in amino acids: CATSPRQGMNTEAFF. The CDR3 bases are TGTGCCACCAGCCCCCGACAGGGGATGAACACTGAAGCTTTCTTT. The chain employs TRBV15 and TRBJ1-1, with TRBD1 matching 8 bases. Trimming removed 5 bases from V and 0 bases from J; junction bases left unmatched: 5. This CDR3 contains 15 residues. The germline V gene has CDR1 LNHNV and CDR2 YYDKDF (reference sequence).

V and J are TRBV7-2 and TRBJ2-7; 9 nucleotides match TRBD1. J was trimmed by 7 bases and V by 1 base; bases with no gene match: 8. The CDR3 is made up of 15 amino acids. Germline CDR1 is SGHTA and CDR2 is FQGNSA. The CDR3 DNA sequence: TGTGCCAGCAGCTTAGTTTTGGACAGGGGTGGGGAGCAGTACTTC. This sequence encodes CASSLVLDRGGEQYF.

This clone was seen only once. The J gene is TRBJ1-5, the V gene TRBV10-3; the D gene is possibly TRBD1 (5 bases). The CDR3 loop spans 14 amino acids. Per the germline V gene, CDR1 is ENHRY and CDR2 is SYGVKD. The ends were cut back, 4 bases at V and 3 bases at J, with 10 bases in the middle. The CDR3 DNA is TGTGCCATCAGTGCGGGGGGGACCAATCAGCCCCAGCATTTT. Its translation: CAISAGGTNQPQHF.

This clone has just one count. J is TRBJ2-3 and V is TRBV4-3; 7 bases are a match to TRBD2. V dropped 4 bases and J dropped 5; count of bases not matched to a gene: 12. The CDR3 length is 16 residues. Germline-derived CDR1 and CDR2 are LGHNA and YSLEER. In DNA form, the CDR3 reads TGCGCCAGCAGCCCCGGCGGCGGGAGAACGGGAGATACGCAGTATTTT. This translates into CASSPGGGRTGDTQYF.

This clone came up a few times. The chain employs TRBV6-6 and TRBJ2-3; 8 bases match TRBD2. The length of the CDR3 is 14 residues. The V gene end was trimmed by 6 bases and the J gene end by 6 bases; junction bases not matched to a gene: 8. Germline V gene sequence: CDR1 MNHNY, CDR2 SVGAGI (reference sequence). This CDR3 is CASRSGGPTDTQYF. CDR3 DNA sequence: TGTGCCAGCAGGTCGGGAGGGCCCACGGATACGCAGTATTTT.

The CDR3 coding sequence is TGTGCCAGTATGAGGAGGGGCTTAAACACTGAAGCTTTCTTT. It translates to CASMRRGLNTEAFF. The chain recombines TRBV19 with TRBJ1-1; tentatively, D is TRBD1 (5 bases). Trimming removed 7 bases at V and 2 bases at J, with 14 bases between. CDR3 size: 14 residues. In germline, CDR1 is LNHDA, CDR2 SQIVND (reference sequence).

This clone was counted a single time. The chain recombines TRBV27 with TRBJ2-3; 9 bases map to TRBD1. After removal of 6 bases from V and 11 bases from J, the junction contained 9 bases not matched to a gene. CDR3 length: 13 residues. Germline CDR1 reads MNHEY; CDR2 reads SMNVEV (reference sequence). The CDR3 DNA follows: TGTGCCAGCAGGTTCCCCGGACAGGGGAGGCAGTATTTT. Protein: CASRFPGQGRQYF.

V gene TRBV19 combines with J gene TRBJ1-2; the match to TRBD1 covers 10 bases. The CDR3 runs to 15 residues. Trimming at V came to 4 bases and at J to 8 bases, leaving 10 bases not matched to a gene. Germline CDR1 LNHDA, CDR2 SQIVND (reference sequence). The CDR3 coding sequence is TGTGCCAGTAGTACCGTGGGACAGGGGCCTTTCGGCTACACCTTC. Encoded protein: CASSTVGQGPFGYTF.

This clone was detected only a few times. The rearrangement uses TRBV5-1 and TRBJ2-2, with 10 bases fitting TRBD1. Trimming at V came to 6 bases and at J to 5 bases, leaving 7 bases not matched to a gene. Germline CDR1 and CDR2: SGHRS and YFSETQ. The CDR3 runs 15 residues. CDR3 nucleotides: TGCGCCAGCAATTTGGACAGGGGGGGGACCGGGGAGCTGTTTTTT. Residues: CASNLDRGGTGELFF.

The chain links TRBV29-1 to TRBJ2-1, with a possible D match to TRBD2 (6 bases). The germline V gene has CDR1 SQVTM and CDR2 ANQGSEA. V shed 5 bases and J shed 7 bases, with 18 bases lying between them. The CDR3 runs to 14 residues. As DNA, the CDR3 is TGCAGCGTTTCTCTTGACGGGAGTTTTAATGAGCAGTTCTTC. As protein: CSVSLDGSFNEQFF.

This sequence joins TRBV27 and TRBJ2-7, with D possibly TRBD2 on 6 matching bases. V lost 5 bases to trimming and J lost 0 bases, with 20 bases between them. The CDR3 is 17 residues long. The germline gives CDR1 MNHEY, CDR2 SMNVEV (reference sequence). CDR3 sequence: CASSPISSSGNSYEQYF. CDR3 DNA sequence: TGTGCCAGCAGTCCCATCTCGAGTAGCGGAAACTCCTACGAGCAGTACTTC.